What follows is one T cell receptor beta chain and its context. The read ends 3 residues shy of where the CDR3 ends; the end is completed using the germline J gene. The V gene lost 3 bases and the J gene lost 2 bases, with 8 bases spanning the gap. CDR1 is SGHNT, CDR2 YENEEA, per germline. This CDR3 is built from 15 residues. TCRdb's copy holds only in-frame clones and misses some; the assay was immunoSEQ multiplex PCR. The table for this sample gives approximately 21,000 clones. This entry is derived from a study of T cells in women clearing cervical HPV infection. Overall study context: With HLA typing for only a few women, HLA confounding remains possible.

All participants had a single incident cervical HPV16 infection, and prevalent HPV16 infections were excluded. This receptor was identified in a woman between 18 and 70 years old with a cervical HPV16 infection that either progressed to CIN3+ or cleared (not recorded which). The chain employs TRBV11-3 and TRBJ2-6; D is perhaps TRBD2 (5 bases). The material sequenced was blood buffy coat. The sequenced part of the CDR3 DNA is TGTGCCAGCAGCTTCCGGGGAACTGGGGCCAACGTC. It yields the protein CASSFRGTGANV. The CDR3, in full, reads CASSFRGTGANVLTF.